One T cell receptor beta chain is described in this entry. The antigen is unknown. The source of the sample is a study of T-cell memory formation after mild COVID-19. Study background: Clusters of TCRs were largely donor specific.

The CDR3 runs 15 residues. Germline-derived CDR1 and CDR2 are MNHNS and SASEGT. The germline V and J ends were trimmed by 5 bases and 0 bases, with 11 bases remaining between them. Libraries for TCRalpha and TCRbeta carried sample barcodes and unique molecular identifiers via 5'RACE. TCRdb passed the 5' RACE reads through MiXCR, listing each CDR3 protein once. The sample shows 450,000 to 650,000 distinct CDR3 sequences, 20% to 25% of them seen only once. Study findings and constraints: Clones contracting day 15 to 85 were balanced CD4/CD8; later expanders leaned CD4+. The main location of contracting CD4+ clones was CM and EM, and that of contracting CD8+ clones was EMRA.

The receptor's source is an adult woman who had mild COVID-19 (a few samples of this study predate the infection). Cell type and time point are not known. The chain employs TRBV6-1 and TRBJ1-5; no clear D gene. Sequencing was performed on PBMCs or a T cell subset sorted from them (not recorded which). This chain's CDR3 is CASSQSGYSNQPQHF. CDR3 nucleotide sequence: TGTGCCAGCAGTCAAAGCGGGTATAGCAATCAGCCCCAGCATTTT.